These T cell receptor beta chains were read from a single sample in a study of CD8 T cells in Susac syndrome. TCRdb reprocessed the immunoSEQ multiplex PCR reads with MiXCR, giving one entry per CDR3 protein. The sample consists of about 140,000 distinct CDR3 sequences, approximately 95% of them appearing once. The material sequenced was CD4+ T cells from PBMCs. Source of these receptors: a human donor with Susac syndrome. Each CDR3 is given with its conserved first and last residue. D genes are given only for firm matches. Only part of the rows carry a size: once, few, many, or a class if the clone is expanded.

d_call	clone_size	j_call	v_call	cdr3_nt	cdr3_aa
-	-	TRBJ1-3	TRBV9	TGTGCCAGCAGCGCACCAACCCCTGGAAACACCATATATTTT	CASSAPTPGNTIYF
-	-	TRBJ1-5	TRBV20-1	TGCAGTGCACAACAGGGTGGGGGCAATCAGCCCCAGCATTTT	CSAQQGGGNQPQHF
-	-	TRBJ1-3	TRBV30	TGTGCCTGGAGTGAGACTGTGTCTGGAAACACCATATATTTT	CAWSETVSGNTIYF
-	-	TRBJ1-5	TRBV29-1	TGCAGCGCTGCGGATGACCTCCTTCAGCCCCAGCATTTT	CSAADDLLQPQHF
-	-	TRBJ2-2	TRBV11-1	TGTGCCAGCAGGGGAGTTAACACCGGGGAGCTGTTTTTT	CASRGVNTGELFF
-	-	TRBJ1-2	TRBV30	TGTGCCTGGAGTGACACGGGTCGGTATGGCTACACCTTC	CAWSDTGRYGYTF
TRBD1	-	TRBJ2-6	TRBV9	TGTGCCAGCAGCGCGGGGACAGGGTCTGGGGCCAACGTCCTGACTTTC	CASSAGTGSGANVLTF
TRBD1	-	TRBJ2-3	TRBV20-1	TGCAGTGCCCCGGAACGACAGGGGGCGGGCACAGATACGCAGTATTTT	CSAPERQGAGTDTQYF
TRBD2	-	TRBJ2-3	TRBV20-1	TGCAGTGCTTCCGGGAGGCGAGATACGCAGTATTTT	CSASGRRDTQYF
-	-	TRBJ2-5	TRBV5-1	TGCGCCAGCTGTTACAGGTTTGCAAGTCGAGAGACCCAGTACTTC	CASCYRFASRETQYF
-	-	TRBJ1-5	TRBV28	TGTGCCAGCAGTCTACAGGGTAAAAGCAATCAGCCCCAGCATTTT	CASSLQGKSNQPQHF
-	once	TRBJ2-7	TRBV14	TGTGCCAGCAGCCGACAGAACGAGCAGTACTTC	CASSRQNEQYF
-	-	TRBJ1-2	TRBV29-1	TGCAGCGTTGGTCCGCTGGATGGCTACACCTTC	CSVGPLDGYTF
TRBD2	-	TRBJ2-7	TRBV20-1	TGCAGTGCTAGGTGGCGGGAGAGGTCCTACGAGCAGTACTTC	CSARWRERSYEQYF
-	-	TRBJ1-2	TRBV18	TGTGCCAGCTCACCAGGGCCGGGAGAGGGCTACACCTTC	CASSPGPGEGYTF
TRBD1	-	TRBJ1-6	TRBV30	TGTGCCTGGAGGATCTGGGACAGGTCCGTCTCACCCCTCCACTTT	CAWRIWDRSVSPLHF
-	-	TRBJ2-6	TRBV6-4	TGTGCCAGCAGTGAAGGACCGGGGGCCAACGTCCTGACTTTC	CASSEGPGANVLTF
-	few	TRBJ1-1	TRBV18	TGTGCCAGCTCACCAGGGGGGGCGAACACTGAAGCTTTCTTT	CASSPGGANTEAFF
TRBD2	-	TRBJ2-3	TRBV7-9	TGTGCCAGCAGCCAGAGAATTAGCGGGGGTACCACTAGCACAGATACGCAGTATTTT	CASSQRISGGTTSTDTQYF
TRBD2	-	TRBJ2-4	TRBV20-1	TGCAGTGCCAGGTCCCCCCTGACTAGCGGAAACATTCAGTACTTC	CSARSPLTSGNIQYF
-	once	TRBJ2-7	TRBV5-1	TGCGCCAGCAGCCATCTGACAGGTCCCTACGAGCAGTACTTC	CASSHLTGPYEQYF
-	-	TRBJ1-5	TRBV29-1	TGCAGCGTTCGGGGGGATGGCAATCAGCCCCAGCATTTT	CSVRGDGNQPQHF
-	-	TRBJ2-7	TRBV4-3	TGCGCCAGCAGCCAAGAAGGCCGCTCCTACGAGCAGTACTTC	CASSQEGRSYEQYF
-	-	TRBJ1-1	TRBV28	TGTGCCAGCAGTATCAGCGACAGGAGGGAAGCTTTCTTT	CASSISDRREAFF
-	-	TRBJ1-2	TRBV6-6	TGTGCCAGCACAGAGTCTAACTATGGCTACACCTTC	CASTESNYGYTF
-	-	TRBJ2-2	TRBV11-2	TGTGCCAGCAGCTTAGGTTCCTGGGACCCCAACACCGGGGAGCTGTTTTTT	CASSLGSWDPNTGELFF
-	-	TRBJ1-5	TRBV3-1	TGTGCCAGCAGCCCCACCATGCCGCAGGGAGATTTTCAGCCCCAGCATTTT	CASSPTMPQGDFQPQHF
-	-	TRBJ1-5	TRBV6-6	TGTGCCAGCAGTTACGAGGGTCCCCAGCATTTT	CASSYEGPQHF
-	-	TRBJ1-5	TRBV20-1	TGCAGTGCCTCCACTCGCAGGGGCAGTCAGCCCCAGCATTTT	CSASTRRGSQPQHF